Listed here are 10 T cell receptor beta chains from one sample, sequenced in a study of cytomegalovirus exposure and HLA in healthy donors. In the PCR, 60 Vbeta and 13 Jbeta primers were used. The protocol was immunoSEQ multiplex PCR, while the TCRdb copy is restricted to in-frame clones and leaves out a portion. The repertoire includes 100,000 to 150,000 clones, just under 75% of them detected once, and approximately 6.3% sits in the top ten. What was sequenced was PBMCs. These TCRs come from a man aged 40-50 years in good health and CMV-seropositive.

This chain connects TRBV18 to TRBJ2-2; no reliable D call. CDR3 length: 14 residues. Trimming took 3 bases from V and 0 from J, leaving 5 bases between them. The germline V gene encodes CDR1 KGHSH and CDR2 LQKENI. The CDR3 coding sequence is TGTGCCAGCTCACCCTTTCCGAACACCGGGGAGCTGTTTTTT. Translated, it gives CASSPFPNTGELFF.

V usage is TRBV5-4 and J usage is TRBJ1-3, with 8 bases fitting TRBD1. The CDR3 runs 17 residues. Germline CDR1 reads SGHNT; CDR2 reads YYREEE (reference sequence). V lost 3 bases and J lost 0; bases outside the gene matches: 8. CDR3 nucleotides: TGTGCCAGCAGCTCGGCAGGGGGCCGGAGCTCTGGAAACACCATATATTTT. It is translated as CASSSAGGRSSGNTIYF. Together with reference TRBV5-4 and TRBJ1-3, the CDR3 gives the full variable domain: ETGVTQSPTHLIKTRGQQVTLRCSSQSGHNTVSWYQQALGQGPQFIFQYYREEENGRGNFPPRFSGLQFPNYSSELNVNALELDDSALYLCASSSAGGRSSGNTIYFGEGSWLTVV.

This sequence joins TRBV5-1 and TRBJ2-3, with 8 bases aligning to TRBD2. Germline lookup yields CDR1 SGHRS and CDR2 YFSETQ. The CDR3 totals 15 residues. Trimming took 4 bases from V and 4 from J; bases not matched to a gene: 8. CDR3 bases: TGCGCCAGCAGCCCCCGGACTAGCACAGCAGATACGCAGTATTTT. It is translated as CASSPRTSTADTQYF. The full variable domain, its missing parts supplied by reference TRBV5-1 and TRBJ2-3, is KAGVTQTPRYLIKTRGQQVTLSCSPISGHRSVSWYQQTPGQGLQFLFEYFSETQRNKGNFPGRFSGRQFSNSRSEMNVSTLELGDSALYLCASSPRTSTADTQYFGPGTRLTVL.

The chain has TRBV7-6 and TRBJ2-2; 11 nucleotides line up with TRBD1. The CDR3 is made up of 16 amino acids. Per germline, CDR1 SGHVS and CDR2 FNYEAQ. V shed 5 bases and J 1 base; nucleotides not matched to a gene: 3. In nucleotides, the CDR3 is TGTGCCAGCAGCAGGACAGGGGGCGGGAACACCGGGGAGCTGTTTTTT. Translated: CASSRTGGGNTGELFF. Filled out from reference TRBV7-6 and TRBJ2-2, the complete variable domain reads GAGVSQSPRYKVTKRGQDVALRCDPISGHVSLYWYRQALGQGPEFLTYFNYEAQQDKSGLPNDRFSAERPEGSISTLTIQRTEQRDSAMYRCASSRTGGGNTGELFFGEGSRLTVL.

V usage is TRBV7-9 and J usage is TRBJ1-1; no firm D call. CDR1 and CDR2 (germline): SEHNR, FQNEAQ (reference sequence). The CDR3 extends over 14 amino acids. V was shortened by 6 bases and J by 1 base, with 12 bases between the two germline ends. Here the CDR3 reads CASRQKASNTEAFF. Written as DNA, the CDR3 is TGTGCCAGCAGACAGAAGGCCTCGAACACTGAAGCTTTCTTT. The variable domain in full, completed from reference TRBV7-9 and TRBJ1-1, reads DTGVSQNPRHKITKRGQNVTFRCDPISEHNRLYWYRQTLGQGPEFLTYFQNEAQLEKSRLLSDRFSAERPKGSFSTLEIQRTEQGDSAMYLCASRQKASNTEAFFGQGTRLTVV.

The CDR3: CAIKRGDTEAFF. DNA of the CDR3: TGTGCCATAAAACGGGGGGACACTGAAGCTTTCTTT. V usage is TRBV10-3 and J usage is TRBJ1-1; maybe TRBD1 (5 bases). The CDR3 has 12 residues. In germline, CDR1 is ENHRY, CDR2 SYGVKD. Trimming removed 9 bases from V and 3 bases from J, with 11 bases in between.

This clone was observed a single time. CDR3 sequence (DNA): TGTGCCAGCAGCCCCGGGGGTGGGCGGGGCGGTGAGCAGTTCTTC. Residues: CASSPGGGRGGEQFF. This chain uses TRBV7-8 with TRBJ2-1, with D perhaps TRBD2 (6 bases). V lost 5 bases and J lost 9, with 20 bases in between. Germline loops: CDR1 SGHVS, CDR2 FQNEAQ. The CDR3 sequence is 15 residues long.

The chain recombines TRBV4-2 with TRBJ2-7; TRBD1 matches at 10 bases. Germline values: CDR1 LGHNA, CDR2 YNFKEQ. This CDR3 is 14 amino acids long. The V gene end was trimmed by 4 bases and the J gene end by 6 bases; junction bases not matched to a gene: 6. The CDR3 DNA follows: TGTGCCAGCAGCCGCGGGACAGGGGAGGCCGAGCAGTACTTC. It translates to CASSRGTGEAEQYF.

This clone was detected only a few times. The chain links TRBV7-9 to TRBJ1-1; TRBD1 matches 9 bases. The CDR3 consists of 14 residues. V was clipped by 5 bases and J by 8 bases; unmatched bases: 9. Germline V gives CDR1 SEHNR, CDR2 FQNEAQ (reference sequence). The CDR3 is CASSMRQGGQEAFF. The CDR3 nucleotides read TGTGCCAGCAGCATGAGACAGGGGGGACAAGAAGCTTTCTTT.

The V call is TRBV28, the J call TRBJ2-6; D is possibly TRBD2 (6 bases). This CDR3 region has 17 residues. Germline loops: CDR1 MDHEN, CDR2 SYDVKM. V gave up 8 bases and J gave up 0 bases, with 17 bases separating them. CDR3 protein: CASGQGGALSGANVLTF. The DNA for the CDR3 is TGTGCCAGCGGCCAAGGAGGGGCCCTCTCTGGGGCCAACGTCCTGACTTTC.